This T cell receptor beta chain was captured by sequencing in a study of OX40 agonist ivuxolimab in advanced cancers. Across the study: In three patients, partial responses were observed, one with hepatocellular carcinoma and two with cutaneous melanoma.

V was clipped by 1 base and J by 3 bases, with 16 bases between them. The CDR3 consists of 17 residues. CDR1 and CDR2 (germline): LGHNA, YNFKEQ. Here immunoSEQ multiplex PCR was the method, and the copy in TCRdb shows in-frame clones only, minus some. The sample lists about 43,000 clones, roughly 88% occurring once. Peripheral blood came from all dose cohorts at three timepoints. The clonotype originates from an adult with an advanced solid tumor such as melanoma, head and neck, liver or kidney cancer. Sample: CD4+ or CD8+ T cells sorted from blood, taken in a trial of the OX40 agonist ivuxolimab. The chain recombines TRBV4-2 with TRBJ1-5, with D maybe TRBD1 (5 bases). CDR3 loop: CASSQAPLGEPNQPQHF. The CDR3 DNA is TGTGCCAGCAGCCAAGCCCCTTTGGGGGAGCCCAATCAGCCCCAGCATTTT.